Below, 24 T cell receptor beta chains from the same sample are listed, as sequenced in a study of blood T cell repertoires in COVID-19. Libraries were prepared by immunoSEQ multiplex PCR; TCRdb keeps only in-frame clonotypes and omits some of them. The sample contains just over 300,000 clones, about nine tenths of which appear only once. The sample taken for sequencing was peripheral blood. These receptors all stem from a man younger than 35 with active or convalescent COVID-19.

The V and J genes are TRBV7-2 and TRBJ1-2; 9 bases line up with TRBD1. Unmatched junction bases numbered 11, after V lost 4 bases and J lost 8 bases. Germline-derived CDR1 and CDR2 are SGHTA and FQGNSA. This CDR3 is built from 15 residues. For the CDR3, the DNA is TGTGCCAGCAGCTCACAGGGGGCCCAGCTAGGAGGCTACACCTTC. It encodes CASSSQGAQLGGYTF.

The CDR3 nucleotides are TGCGCCAGCACCAGGGGGTTGGGCACTGAAGCTTTCTTT. This translates into CASTRGLGTEAFF. The chain is built from TRBV5-1 and TRBJ1-1; 7 nucleotides agree with TRBD1. V gave up 6 bases and J gave up 4 bases; unmatched junction bases: 6. The CDR3 is 13 residues long. Germline lookup yields CDR1 SGHRS and CDR2 YFSETQ.

V and J are TRBV27 and TRBJ2-1; 8 bases agree with TRBD2. CDR1 is MNHEY and CDR2 is SMNVEV in the germline V gene (reference sequence). CDR3 length equals 16 residues. V lost 7 bases and J lost 3; bases outside the gene matches: 11. CDR3 coding DNA: TGTGCCAGCATGAGGGGAAGGACTAGCAGCTACAATGAGCAGTTCTTC. Translated: CASMRGRTSSYNEQFF.

As DNA, the CDR3 is TGTGCCAGCAGCCGGACACGGGTCGGGACTGAAGCTTTCTTT. Residues: CASSRTRVGTEAFF. The genes are TRBV2 and TRBJ1-1; D perhaps matches TRBD1 (5 bases). The CDR3 covers 14 residues. Trimming took 6 bases from V and 5 from J, leaving 16 bases between them. CDR1 SNHLY and CDR2 FYNNEI come from the germline V gene.

The J gene is TRBJ2-3, the V gene TRBV7-2; TRBD2 aligns across 10 bases. In germline, CDR1 is SGHTA, CDR2 FQGNSA. V lost 1 base and J lost 5; bases outside the gene matches: 6. This CDR3 spans 16 amino acids. The DNA of the CDR3 is TGTGCCAGCAGCTTAGAACTAGCGGGGATAGTAGATACGCAGTATTTT. This translates into CASSLELAGIVDTQYF.

This chain uses TRBV14 with TRBJ1-2; D gene unclear. The CDR3 runs to 13 residues. Germline assignment: CDR1 SGHDN and CDR2 FVKESK. V was pared by 3 bases and J by 3 bases, with 8 bases between. The CDR3 nucleotides read TGTGCCAGCAGCCAGGGCCTGGACTATGGCTACACCTTC. This codes for CASSQGLDYGYTF.

V is TRBV7-8 and J is TRBJ2-1; the D gene is possibly TRBD2 (6 bases). There are 14 residues in the CDR3. V lost 3 bases and J lost 0, with 6 bases in between. CDR1 and CDR2 from the germline V gene are SGHVS and FQNEAQ. The CDR3 nucleotides are TGTGCCAGCAGCTTGACTAGCTCCTACAATGAGCAGTTCTTC. Amino acid sequence: CASSLTSSYNEQFF.

CDR3 sequence: CASSARGQIGQPQHF. The CDR3 region has the DNA TGTGCCAGCAGTGCAAGAGGACAGATTGGGCAGCCCCAGCATTTT. This rearrangement joins TRBV27 to TRBJ1-5; a weak D match, TRBD1 (6 bases). The CDR3 covers 15 residues. Germline CDR1 reads MNHEY; CDR2 reads SMNVEV (reference sequence). Trimming left V 5 bases short and J 7 bases short, with 18 bases between.

The chain employs TRBV11-2 and TRBJ2-5; 7 nucleotides line up with TRBD2. V dropped 2 bases and J dropped 3; count of bases not matched to a gene: 6. The CDR3 covers 15 residues. The V gene's germline CDR1 is SGHAT and CDR2 FQNNGV. This CDR3 reads CASSLFVTSKETQYF. The CDR3 nucleotides are TGTGCCAGCAGCTTATTTGTGACTAGCAAAGAGACCCAGTACTTC.

This clone was recorded once. The chain has TRBV6-6 and TRBJ2-1, with D tentatively TRBD2 (5 bases). The V end was cut by 7 bases, the J end by 4 bases, with 17 bases between. Per the germline V gene, CDR1 is MNHNY and CDR2 is SVGAGI (reference sequence). The CDR3 has 15 amino acids. CDR3 region: CASINVGRGYNEQFF. For the CDR3, the DNA is TGTGCCAGCATTAACGTGGGCCGAGGGTACAATGAGCAGTTCTTC.

The gene calls are TRBV6-5 and TRBJ2-1; the D gene is possibly TRBD2 (6 bases). In germline, CDR1 is MNHEY, CDR2 SVGAGI. The CDR3 consists of 13 residues. V was trimmed by 9 bases and J by 0 bases, leaving 9 bases between them. CDR3 region: CASFGSSYNEQFF. CDR3 DNA sequence: TGTGCCAGTTTCGGGAGCTCCTACAATGAGCAGTTCTTC.

The chain uses TRBV5-1 and TRBJ2-3; TRBD1 might be the D (6 bases). The germline CDR1 and CDR2 sequences are SGHRS and YFSETQ. This CDR3 has 12 amino acids. The V and J ends lost 7 bases and 2 bases respectively, with 8 bases between them. The CDR3: CASRDITDTQYF. CDR3 nucleotide sequence: TGCGCCAGCCGGGACATCACAGATACGCAGTATTTT. Full variable domain (missing parts from reference TRBV5-1 and TRBJ2-3): KAGVTQTPRYLIKTRGQQVTLSCSPISGHRSVSWYQQTPGQGLQFLFEYFSETQRNKGNFPGRFSGRQFSNSRSEMNVSTLELGDSALYLCASRDITDTQYFGPGTRLTVL.

This chain connects TRBV6-1 to TRBJ1-4, with 8 bases lining up with TRBD1. Germline V gene lookup returns CDR1 MNHNS and CDR2 SASEGT. CDR3 length: 14 residues. With V trimmed by 2 bases and J by 8 bases, 4 bases remained unmatched. CDR3 loop: CASSEYRGDEKLFF. The CDR3, as DNA: TGTGCCAGCAGTGAATACAGGGGGGACGAAAAACTGTTTTTT.

The V and J genes are TRBV5-5 and TRBJ1-5, with D unclear. The CDR3 length is 14 residues. Trimming stripped 4 bases from V and 4 bases from J, with 12 bases between. The germline V gene encodes CDR1 SGHKS and CDR2 YYEKEE (reference sequence). CDR3 DNA sequence: TGTGCCAGCAGCCGGACTGGGCCTAATCAGCCCCAGCATTTT. It is translated as CASSRTGPNQPQHF.

This chain joins TRBV5-4 and TRBJ1-5; D not resolved. Trimming shortened V by 4 bases and J by 4 bases, and 6 bases separated the two germline ends. The CDR3 loop spans 12 amino acids. From germline, CDR1 is SGHNT and CDR2 YYREEE (reference sequence). The CDR3 here is CASSRENQPQHF. CDR3 coding DNA: TGTGCCAGCAGCCGAGAAAATCAGCCCCAGCATTTT.

The chain links TRBV5-1 to TRBJ2-3, with 7 positions matching TRBD2. There are 14 residues in the CDR3. V shed 6 bases and J 1 base; nucleotides not matched to a gene: 5. Germline lookup yields CDR1 SGHRS and CDR2 YFSETQ. CDR3 region: CASNAGVGTDTQYF. In nucleotides, the CDR3 is TGCGCCAGCAACGCGGGAGTCGGCACAGATACGCAGTATTTT.

The V and J genes are TRBV7-2 and TRBJ2-3, with 7 positions matching TRBD1. The CDR3 runs to 16 residues. The germline CDR1 and CDR2 sequences are SGHTA and FQGNSA. After removal of 2 bases from V and 3 bases from J, the junction contained 8 bases not matched to a gene. CDR3 protein: CASSLSGTVFTDTQYF. The CDR3 DNA is TGTGCCAGCAGCTTATCCGGGACAGTTTTTACAGATACGCAGTATTTT.

The chain recombines TRBV6-2 or TRBV6-3 with TRBJ2-5; D not certain. Looked up from germline, CDR1 is MNHEY and CDR2 is SVGEGT. V was trimmed by 2 bases and J by 5 bases, leaving 12 bases between them. CDR3 length: 14 residues. Written as DNA, the CDR3 is TGTGCCAGCAGTTACATTATCAGGCTCGAGACCCAGTACTTC. Its translation: CASSYIIRLETQYF.

This chain uses TRBV6-2 or TRBV6-3 with TRBJ1-1, with 12 bases identical to TRBD1. CDR1 is MNHEY and CDR2 is SVGEGT in the germline V gene. J was trimmed by 0 bases and V by 1 base; bases with no gene match: 6. The CDR3 totals 18 residues. Here the CDR3 DNA reads TGTGCCAGCAGTTACTTTGGGACAGGGGGCCCAATGAACACTGAAGCTTTCTTT. This encodes CASSYFGTGGPMNTEAFF.

This clone was detected a few times. The rearrangement uses TRBV2 and TRBJ1-6; D perhaps matches TRBD1 (6 bases). V lost 7 bases and J 8 bases, leaving 15 bases between the germline ends. This CDR3 spans 14 amino acids. From germline, CDR1 is SNHLY and CDR2 FYNNEI. CDR3 sequence reads: CASNGIRGYSPLHF. CDR3 in DNA: TGTGCCAGCAATGGAATCAGGGGCTATTCACCCCTCCACTTT.

V usage is TRBV5-5 and J usage is TRBJ1-6, with 7 bases that match TRBD1. Germline V gene lookup returns CDR1 SGHKS and CDR2 YYEKEE (reference sequence). V dropped 2 bases and J dropped 2; count of bases not matched to a gene: 10. The CDR3 has 18 amino acids. The CDR3: CASSFGISTGTYNSPLHF. Written as DNA, the CDR3 is TGTGCCAGCAGCTTCGGTATTTCGACAGGGACCTATAATTCACCCCTCCACTTT.

Comments on this clone: No DNA is shown, since the ends of the CDR3 on it are uncertain; the CDR3 is the one TCRdb lists. The rearrangement joins TRBV6-5 to TRBJ1-3. The V gene's germline CDR1 is MNHEY and CDR2 SVGAGI. The CDR3 region is 14 residues in length, termini included. The CDR3 protein is CASSSGFSGNTIYF.

CDR3 region: CASSRVGELFF. In DNA, the CDR3 is TGTGCCAGCAGTCGGGTCGGGGAGCTGTTTTTT. This chain connects TRBV12-3 or TRBV12-4 to TRBJ2-2, with D hard to call. CDR3 size: 11 residues. The V end was cut by 5 bases, the J end by 7 bases, with 5 bases between.

The rearrangement uses TRBV3-1 (or the pseudogene TRBV3-2) and TRBJ2-7, with D tentatively TRBD1 (6 bases). The CDR3 totals 16 residues. Germline CDR1 reads LGHDT; CDR2 reads YNNKEL (reference sequence). V lost 2 bases and J lost 0, with 14 bases in between. The CDR3 sequence is CASSQHTGFLSYEQYF. The CDR3 coding sequence is TGTGCCAGCAGCCAACACACAGGGTTCCTCTCCTACGAGCAGTACTTC.